The rows below give T cell receptor beta chains drawn from one sample of a study of blood T cell repertoires in COVID-19. Using immunoSEQ multiplex PCR, the repertoire was profiled, and TCRdb retains in-frame clones only, with some absent. The table records roughly 80,000 clones, approximately 88% of them present only once. The specimen sequenced was peripheral blood. These receptors originate from an elderly woman with acute or convalescent COVID-19. The CDR3 runs from the conserved cysteine through the conserved F or W. A D gene is named only where the DNA matches it firmly. Rows give clone size only sometimes, using once, few, many, or a class for an expanded clone.

j_call: TRBJ1-4
d_call: .
clone_size: .
v_call: TRBV27
cdr3_nt: TGTGCCAGCAGTTTATCGAACGGGGGAAAACTGTTTTTT
cdr3_aa: CASSLSNGGKLFF

j_call: TRBJ1-2
d_call: .
clone_size: .
v_call: TRBV4-2
cdr3_nt: TGTGCCAGCAGCCGTGAGAATCCTGACAGCCCCTATGGCTACACCTTC
cdr3_aa: CASSRENPDSPYGYTF

j_call: TRBJ1-2
d_call: .
clone_size: .
v_call: TRBV30
cdr3_nt: TGTGCCTGGAGTTCCCTCTCGCCGGGAGGCTACACCTTC
cdr3_aa: CAWSSLSPGGYTF

j_call: TRBJ1-1
d_call: TRBD1
clone_size: .
v_call: TRBV10-1
cdr3_nt: TGCGCCAGCAGTGACCCGACAGGGAAAAACACTGAAGCTTTCTTT
cdr3_aa: CASSDPTGKNTEAFF

j_call: TRBJ1-2
d_call: .
clone_size: .
v_call: TRBV5-8
cdr3_nt: TGTGCCAGCAGCGCCGTCGACAGCAAGAATGGCTACACCTTC
cdr3_aa: CASSAVDSKNGYTF

j_call: TRBJ2-7
d_call: TRBD1
clone_size: .
v_call: TRBV30
cdr3_nt: TGTGCCTGGAGTGTAATGACAGGGAGCTCCTACGAGCAGTACTTC
cdr3_aa: CAWSVMTGSSYEQYF

j_call: TRBJ1-4
d_call: TRBD1
clone_size: .
v_call: TRBV19
cdr3_nt: TGTGCCAGTAGCCGCGACAGGGACGGTGAAAAACTGTTTTTT
cdr3_aa: CASSRDRDGEKLFF

j_call: TRBJ1-4
d_call: .
clone_size: .
v_call: TRBV5-1
cdr3_nt: TGCGCCAGCAGCTCGGCGGGGCCAACTAATGAAAAACTGTTTTTT
cdr3_aa: CASSSAGPTNEKLFF

j_call: TRBJ1-1
d_call: .
clone_size: .
v_call: TRBV19
cdr3_nt: TGTGCCAGTAGTTTGGGTCCTAGGTTGAACACTGAAGCTTTCTTT
cdr3_aa: CASSLGPRLNTEAFF

j_call: TRBJ1-5
d_call: .
clone_size: .
v_call: TRBV2
cdr3_nt: TGTGCCAGCAGGTTTTGGCTCGATCAGCCCCAGCATTTT
cdr3_aa: CASRFWLDQPQHF

j_call: TRBJ2-7
d_call: TRBD2
clone_size: .
v_call: TRBV6-5
cdr3_nt: TGTGCCAGCGGCCTGACTAGCGGGACTATGGGAGAGCAGTACTTC
cdr3_aa: CASGLTSGTMGEQYF

j_call: TRBJ1-6
d_call: TRBD1
clone_size: .
v_call: TRBV19
cdr3_nt: TGTGCCAGTAGTCTTCAGACAGGGGTCAATTCACCCCTCCACTTT
cdr3_aa: CASSLQTGVNSPLHF

j_call: TRBJ1-2
d_call: TRBD1
clone_size: .
v_call: TRBV19
cdr3_nt: TGTGCCAGTAGTCGACCCTACAGGGACAGCATATATGGCTACACCTTC
cdr3_aa: CASSRPYRDSIYGYTF

j_call: TRBJ1-5
d_call: .
clone_size: once
v_call: TRBV30
cdr3_nt: TGTGCCTGGAGTGTCCCGTATCAGCCCCAGCATTTT
cdr3_aa: CAWSVPYQPQHF

j_call: TRBJ2-3
d_call: TRBD2
clone_size: .
v_call: TRBV13
cdr3_nt: TGTGCCAGCAGTAAAAGGACTAGCGGGACCCGTGATACGCAGTATTTT
cdr3_aa: CASSKRTSGTRDTQYF

j_call: TRBJ2-7
d_call: .
clone_size: .
v_call: TRBV15
cdr3_nt: TGTGCCACCAGCAGAGGACGGGGTTCCTTCTACGAGCAGTACTTC
cdr3_aa: CATSRGRGSFYEQYF

j_call: TRBJ2-3
d_call: TRBD1
clone_size: .
v_call: TRBV5-1
cdr3_nt: TGCGCCAGCCGACCGGACAGGGGACCAGATACGCAGTATTTT
cdr3_aa: CASRPDRGPDTQYF

j_call: TRBJ2-1
d_call: TRBD2
clone_size: .
v_call: TRBV3-1/TRBV3-2
cdr3_nt: TGTGCCAGCAGCCAACCCTACCTGGGGGGACTAGCGGGGAATGAGCAGTTCTTC
cdr3_aa: CASSQPYLGGLAGNEQFF

j_call: TRBJ1-1
d_call: .
clone_size: .
v_call: TRBV4-1
cdr3_nt: TGCGCCAGCAGCCAAGATTCGGACTCTGAAGCTTTCTTT
cdr3_aa: CASSQDSDSEAFF

j_call: TRBJ1-2
d_call: .
clone_size: .
v_call: TRBV5-6
cdr3_nt: TGTGCCAGCAGCTTGGAACAGAACTATGGCTACACCTTC
cdr3_aa: CASSLEQNYGYTF

j_call: TRBJ2-1
d_call: .
clone_size: .
v_call: TRBV7-3
cdr3_nt: TGTGCCAGCAGCCATGAACCGGGGGAGCAGTTCTTC
cdr3_aa: CASSHEPGEQFF

j_call: TRBJ2-1
d_call: .
clone_size: .
v_call: TRBV6-2/TRBV6-3
cdr3_nt: TGTGCCAGCAGTACCCCCGTCAGCTCCTACAATGAGCAGTTCTTC
cdr3_aa: CASSTPVSSYNEQFF

j_call: TRBJ2-7
d_call: TRBD2
clone_size: .
v_call: TRBV7-2
cdr3_nt: TGTGCCAGCAGCTTATACGGCGGGGGTGGCGAGCAGTACTTC
cdr3_aa: CASSLYGGGGEQYF

j_call: TRBJ1-5
d_call: .
clone_size: .
v_call: TRBV6-6
cdr3_nt: TGTGCCAGCAGTCTAGGCGCCAGGACTTTCTATAGCAATCAGCCCCAGCATTTT
cdr3_aa: CASSLGARTFYSNQPQHF

j_call: TRBJ2-3
d_call: TRBD1
clone_size: .
v_call: TRBV7-3
cdr3_nt: TGTGCCAGCAGCTTAATGGGACAGGGGAGCGCAGATACGCAGTATTTT
cdr3_aa: CASSLMGQGSADTQYF

j_call: TRBJ2-7
d_call: TRBD1
clone_size: .
v_call: TRBV5-8
cdr3_nt: TGTGCCAGCAGTAAGCCGGGGGACAGGAGCTCCTACGAGCAGTACTTC
cdr3_aa: CASSKPGDRSSYEQYF

j_call: TRBJ1-4
d_call: .
clone_size: .
v_call: TRBV2
cdr3_nt: TGTGCCAGCAGTGTCCATGGCGAAAAACTGTTTTTT
cdr3_aa: CASSVHGEKLFF

j_call: TRBJ1-6
d_call: TRBD1
clone_size: .
v_call: TRBV7-8
cdr3_nt: TGTGCCAGCAGCTTGCGGGGACAGAAATATAATTCACCCCTCCACTTT
cdr3_aa: CASSLRGQKYNSPLHF

j_call: TRBJ2-2
d_call: .
clone_size: .
v_call: TRBV5-4
cdr3_nt: TGTGCCAGCAGCTTGGGGGTAGCGGCCCTCACCGGGGAGCTGTTTTTT
cdr3_aa: CASSLGVAALTGELFF

j_call: TRBJ2-1
d_call: TRBD2
clone_size: .
v_call: TRBV5-1
cdr3_nt: TGCGCCAGCAGCCGGGAGGGGACTAGCGGGAGAGGAGATGAGCAGTTCTTC
cdr3_aa: CASSREGTSGRGDEQFF

j_call: TRBJ1-1
d_call: .
clone_size: .
v_call: TRBV2
cdr3_nt: TGTGCCAGCAGTGATAATGGAGAGGTTGAAGCTTTCTTT
cdr3_aa: CASSDNGEVEAFF

j_call: TRBJ1-5
d_call: TRBD1
clone_size: .
v_call: TRBV24-1
cdr3_nt: TGTGCCACCAGTGATTTAAGGACAGGGGGGCACCAGCCCCAGCATTTT
cdr3_aa: CATSDLRTGGHQPQHF

j_call: TRBJ2-2
d_call: TRBD1
clone_size: .
v_call: TRBV19
cdr3_nt: TGTGCCAGTAGCCCCGGGACAGGGGCAAGAGGGGAGCTGTTTTTT
cdr3_aa: CASSPGTGARGELFF

j_call: TRBJ1-1
d_call: .
clone_size: .
v_call: TRBV29-1
cdr3_nt: TGCAGCGTTGCACTACAGGGAAACACTGAAGCTTTCTTT
cdr3_aa: CSVALQGNTEAFF

j_call: TRBJ1-5
d_call: TRBD1
clone_size: .
v_call: TRBV10-2
cdr3_nt: TGCGCCAGCAGTGGACAGGGGAATCAGCCCCAGCATTTT
cdr3_aa: CASSGQGNQPQHF

j_call: TRBJ1-1
d_call: .
clone_size: few
v_call: TRBV12-3/TRBV12-4
cdr3_nt: TGTGCCAGCAGGGGCAGGGGGAACACTGAAGCTTTCTTT
cdr3_aa: CASRGRGNTEAFF

j_call: TRBJ1-1
d_call: TRBD1
clone_size: .
v_call: TRBV6-2/TRBV6-3
cdr3_nt: TGTGCCAGCAGTTACTCGAGGACAGGAACCCCCGAAGCTTTCTTT
cdr3_aa: CASSYSRTGTPEAFF

j_call: TRBJ2-5
d_call: TRBD2
clone_size: .
v_call: TRBV19
cdr3_nt: TGTGCCAGTAGTCTGTTAGCGGGAGGGCGAGAGACCCAGTACTTC
cdr3_aa: CASSLLAGGRETQYF

j_call: TRBJ2-1
d_call: TRBD1
clone_size: .
v_call: TRBV5-4
cdr3_nt: TGTGCCAGCAGCTTGGTAGGACAGGGAAGGAATGAGCAGTTCTTC
cdr3_aa: CASSLVGQGRNEQFF

j_call: TRBJ2-3
d_call: TRBD2
clone_size: .
v_call: TRBV7-2
cdr3_nt: TGTGCCAGCAGCTTAGGGCCAACTAGCGGGGGAACAGATACGCAGTATTTT
cdr3_aa: CASSLGPTSGGTDTQYF

j_call: TRBJ1-1
d_call: TRBD1
clone_size: .
v_call: TRBV2
cdr3_nt: TGTGCCAGCAGGGGGACAGGGACAGGTACTGAAGCTTTCTTT
cdr3_aa: CASRGTGTGTEAFF

j_call: TRBJ2-3
d_call: TRBD1
clone_size: .
v_call: TRBV5-4
cdr3_nt: TGTGCCAGCAGCTCGGGGACAGGATCAACTAGCACAGATACGCAGTATTTT
cdr3_aa: CASSSGTGSTSTDTQYF

j_call: TRBJ1-1
d_call: TRBD1
clone_size: .
v_call: TRBV5-1
cdr3_nt: TGCGCCAGCAGCTTGGACTTCACAGGGGACACTGAAGCTTTCTTT
cdr3_aa: CASSLDFTGDTEAFF

j_call: TRBJ2-7
d_call: TRBD1
clone_size: once
v_call: TRBV6-5
cdr3_nt: TGTGCCAGCAGTATCAAAGGGGGCTGGTACGAGCAGTACTTC
cdr3_aa: CASSIKGGWYEQYF

j_call: TRBJ1-1
d_call: .
clone_size: .
v_call: TRBV21-1
cdr3_nt: TGTGCCAGCAGCCCCGGCGGGGCGGGGGGGGAGGGCACTGAAGCTTTCTTT
cdr3_aa: CASSPGGAGGEGTEAFF

j_call: TRBJ2-1
d_call: .
clone_size: few
v_call: TRBV20-1
cdr3_nt: TGCAGTTCTCCCAGGATGAATGAGCAGTTCTTC
cdr3_aa: CSSPRMNEQFF

j_call: TRBJ1-2
d_call: .
clone_size: .
v_call: TRBV5-8
cdr3_nt: TGTGCCAGCAGCCCGGAGCAGGGTTCCAAGCCTAACTATGGCTACACCTTC
cdr3_aa: CASSPEQGSKPNYGYTF

j_call: TRBJ1-2
d_call: TRBD1
clone_size: .
v_call: TRBV6-2/TRBV6-3
cdr3_nt: TGTGCCAGCAGTTACTCTGGTGCGGGCAGGGGGTTATATGGCTACACCTTC
cdr3_aa: CASSYSGAGRGLYGYTF

j_call: TRBJ2-7
d_call: TRBD1
clone_size: .
v_call: TRBV5-1
cdr3_nt: TGCGCCAGCAGCGGGACAGGGGTTCCATTGGAGCAGTACTTC
cdr3_aa: CASSGTGVPLEQYF